This T cell receptor beta chain appears in the sequencing data of a study of blood T cell repertoires in COVID-19. While infection was still active, Seattle patients were enrolled and then followed longitudinally. Germline loops: CDR1 SQVTM, CDR2 ANQGSEA. The ends were cut back, 5 bases at V and 7 bases at J, with 14 bases in the middle. CDR3 size: 12 residues. Libraries were prepared by immunoSEQ multiplex PCR; TCRdb keeps only in-frame clonotypes and omits some of them. The sample consists of some 390,000 clones, around 89% of them appearing once. Sequencing was performed on peripheral blood. J is TRBJ1-1 and V is TRBV29-1, with D perhaps matching TRBD1 (6 bases). The TCR sequence derives from a woman aged 40 to 49 with COVID-19, enrolled during active disease. CDR3 DNA: TGCAGCGTTATATCAGGGGAGGGTGAAGCTTTCTTT. Amino acids: CSVISGEGEAFF.